The 21 T cell receptor beta chains below come from one sample, sequenced in a study of cytomegalovirus exposure and HLA in healthy donors. PCR was performed using 60 Vbeta and 13 Jbeta primers. Some clones are missing from TCRdb's copy, which holds only in-frame ones; the method was immunoSEQ multiplex PCR. This sample contains roughly 120,000 clones. The material sequenced was PBMCs. All receptors derive from a man younger than 35 in good health and CMV-seronegative.

The V gene is TRBV5-5, the J gene TRBJ1-1, with 10 bases identical to TRBD1. J gave up 5 bases and V 3 bases, and 13 bases lay outside the gene matches. The CDR3 loop spans 17 amino acids. Germline lookup yields CDR1 SGHKS and CDR2 YYEKEE (reference sequence). CDR3 sequence: CASSSNPGTGARTEAFF. The DNA of the CDR3 is TGTGCCAGCAGCTCAAATCCCGGGACAGGGGCAAGGACTGAAGCTTTCTTT.

This chain links TRBV10-1 with TRBJ2-5, with 9 bases aligning to TRBD2. The J segment lost 4 bases and the V segment lost 2 bases, leaving 5 bases of the junction unmatched. CDR1 is WNHNN and CDR2 is SYGVQD in the germline V gene (reference sequence). The CDR3 runs to 15 residues. This CDR3 reads CASSEAGSGGETQYF. The CDR3 DNA reads TGCGCCAGCAGTGAGGCCGGTAGCGGGGGAGAGACCCAGTACTTC.

This chain links TRBV6-1 with TRBJ1-3; 8 bases line up with TRBD1. Looked up from germline, CDR1 is MNHNS and CDR2 is SASEGT. V trimming: 1 base; J trimming: 0 bases; junction bases outside the gene matches: 8. This CDR3 comprises 18 residues. CDR3 protein: CASSEGWRTGPSGNTIYF. For the CDR3, the DNA is TGTGCCAGCAGTGAAGGGTGGAGGACAGGGCCCTCTGGAAACACCATATATTTT.

The chain joins TRBV6-1 to TRBJ2-7, with 7 positions matching TRBD2. V trimming: 8 bases; J trimming: 0 bases; junction bases outside the gene matches: 4. Germline V gene lookup returns CDR1 MNHNS and CDR2 SASEGT. This CDR3 region has 13 residues. The CDR3 DNA reads as TGTGCCAGCCCGGGGGACTACTCCTACGAGCAGTACTTC. This gives the protein CASPGDYSYEQYF.

V and J are TRBV6-1 and TRBJ2-5, with 9 positions matching TRBD2. The J call is in doubt because the DNA end fits TRBJ2-7 better. Per the germline V gene, CDR1 is MNHNS and CDR2 is SASEGT. The CDR3 is 16 amino acids. CDR3 sequence reads: CASSDWGRLAAYEQYF. The CDR3 coding sequence is TGTGCCAGCAGTGACTGGGGGAGACTAGCGGCCTACGAGCAGTACTTC.

The chain couples TRBV10-1 to TRBJ2-1; 12 nucleotides agree with TRBD2. The V gene end was trimmed by 5 bases and the J gene end by 2 bases; junction bases not matched to a gene: 10. The CDR3 runs to 18 residues. CDR1 is WNHNN, CDR2 SYGVQD, per germline (reference sequence). The CDR3 DNA is TGCGCCAGCAGTCACCGACCACTAGCGGGAGGCCCCTACAATGAGCAGTTCTTC. Its protein product is CASSHRPLAGGPYNEQFF.

The rearrangement joins TRBV18 to TRBJ1-1, with 8 nucleotides matching TRBD1. Germline CDR1 is KGHSH and CDR2 is LQKENI. This CDR3 is 15 amino acids long. V dropped 4 bases and J dropped 4; count of bases not matched to a gene: 8. The CDR3 spells CASSRDPGGSTEAFF. As DNA, the CDR3 is TGTGCCAGCTCACGGGACCCAGGGGGCAGCACTGAAGCTTTCTTT.

This chain uses TRBV9 with TRBJ1-2, with no clear D. CDR1 is SGDLS and CDR2 is YYNGEE in the germline V gene. This CDR3 has 15 amino acids. Trimming took off 0 bases at V and 3 bases at J, with 12 bases between the two ends. Here the CDR3 reads CASSVGYRGHYGYTF. The CDR3 bases are TGTGCCAGCAGCGTAGGATACCGCGGGCACTATGGCTACACCTTC.

In nucleotides, the CDR3 is TGTGCCAGCAGCTTTTCCCTCCCAGGAGAGCAGTACTTC. It is translated as CASSFSLPGEQYF. This chain links TRBV7-2 with TRBJ2-7, with D hard to call. The CDR3 length is 13 residues. From germline, CDR1 is SGHTA and CDR2 FQGNSA. The V end lost 3 bases, the J end lost 7 bases, and 13 bases lay between the germline ends.

The J gene is TRBJ2-6, the V gene TRBV7-2, with D unresolved. The germline V gene encodes CDR1 SGHTA and CDR2 FQGNSA. The CDR3 runs 14 residues. Trimming pared 3 bases from V and 0 bases from J, leaving 3 bases between. The CDR3 is CASSFHSGANVLTF. CDR3 DNA: TGTGCCAGCAGCTTCCACTCTGGGGCCAACGTCCTGACTTTC. Supplemented by reference TRBV7-2 and TRBJ2-6, the full variable domain reads GAGVSQSPSNKVTEKGKDVELRCDPISGHTALYWYRQSLGQGLEFLIYFQGNSAPDKSGLPSDRFSAERTGGSVSTLTIQRTQQEDSAVYLCASSFHSGANVLTFGAGSRLTVL.

This sequence joins TRBV30 and TRBJ1-5; D uncertain. V was clipped by 1 base and J by 7 bases, with 8 bases between them. CDR3 length: 12 residues. CDR1 and CDR2 from the germline V gene are GTSNPN and SVGIG (reference sequence). This CDR3 reads CAWSAGSQPQHF. The CDR3 bases are TGTGCCTGGAGTGCGGGAAGCCAGCCCCAGCATTTT.

The genes are TRBV4-2 and TRBJ2-1; 8 nucleotides match TRBD1. The V gene end was trimmed by 0 bases and the J gene end by 4 bases; junction bases not matched to a gene: 2. The CDR3 has 15 amino acids. Germline CDR1 LGHNA, CDR2 YNFKEQ. This CDR3 is CASSQEDRAYNEQFF. CDR3 coding DNA: TGTGCCAGCAGCCAAGAGGACAGGGCGTACAATGAGCAGTTCTTC.

The chain combines TRBV5-4 with TRBJ2-1; no clear D. The CDR3 has 14 amino acids. The germline V gene has CDR1 SGHNT and CDR2 YYREEE (reference sequence). The V end was cut by 0 bases, the J end by 6 bases, with 10 bases between. The CDR3 is CASSLGASRNEQFF. DNA for the CDR3: TGTGCCAGCAGCTTGGGCGCGTCCCGCAATGAGCAGTTCTTC.

This rearrangement joins TRBV4-1 to TRBJ2-5; a weak D match, TRBD2 (6 bases). Deletions cut 6 bases from V and 1 base from J, with 12 bases between. The CDR3 runs 14 residues. Germline V CDR1 and CDR2: MGHRA, YSYEKL. Here the CDR3 reads CASSPVGLQETQYF. The CDR3 DNA sequence: TGCGCCAGCAGTCCGGTGGGACTCCAAGAGACCCAGTACTTC.

The V call is TRBV27, the J call TRBJ1-1, with D possibly matching TRBD1 (5 bases). V was clipped by 8 bases and J by 12 bases, with 16 bases between them. Per the germline V gene, CDR1 is MNHEY and CDR2 is SMNVEV (reference sequence). The CDR3 has 11 amino acids. CDR3 sequence reads: CASSRGAWTFF. In nucleotides, the CDR3 is TGTGCCAGCTCTCGCGGGGCTTGGACTTTCTTT.

The V call is TRBV19, the J call TRBJ1-5; TRBD1 matches at 10 bases. Germline CDR1 is LNHDA and CDR2 is SQIVND (reference sequence). J was trimmed by 5 bases and V by 7 bases; bases with no gene match: 8. The CDR3 runs to 15 residues. In DNA form, the CDR3 reads TGTGCCAGTACAGAAGGACAGGGGGTTCATCAGCCCCAGCATTTT. This sequence encodes CASTEGQGVHQPQHF.

In the case of this clone: Its ends do not fully match the called genes, so a read error is possible. This chain uses TRBV9 with TRBJ1-2; D is unclear. CDR1 SGDLS and CDR2 YYNGEE come from the germline V gene. The CDR3 has 13 amino acids. Written as DNA, the CDR3 is TGTGCCAGCTTAGGACTGCTGGGCTATGGCTACGCCTTC. Translation gives CASLGLLGYGYAF.

The DNA for the CDR3 is TGTGCCAGCAGCGTAGGATCCGGAGTGCCCCCAATGAACACTGAAGCTTTCTTT. Residues: CASSVGSGVPPMNTEAFF. The V and J genes are TRBV9 and TRBJ1-1; D unresolved. Trimming cost V 0 bases and J 0 bases, with 18 bases left between them. The CDR3 loop spans 18 amino acids. CDR1 and CDR2 from the germline V gene are SGDLS and YYNGEE.

The V gene is TRBV28, the J gene TRBJ2-3; D is unresolved. Germline V lookup: CDR1 MDHEN, CDR2 SYDVKM. CDR3 size: 15 residues. V gave up 5 bases and J gave up 2 bases, with 14 bases separating them. CDR3 residues: CASSGVRSPTDTQYF. The CDR3 nucleotides are TGTGCCAGCAGTGGCGTTCGGAGCCCCACAGATACGCAGTATTTT.

This chain links TRBV19 with TRBJ1-2; 8 bases are a match to TRBD1. Looked up from germline, CDR1 is LNHDA and CDR2 is SQIVND (reference sequence). V gave up 3 bases and J gave up 6 bases; unmatched junction bases: 15. The CDR3 runs 17 residues. This CDR3 is CASSIIGLQEQGDGYTF. In nucleotides, the CDR3 is TGTGCCAGTAGTATTATAGGTCTCCAAGAACAGGGGGATGGCTACACCTTC.

The genes are TRBV25-1 and TRBJ1-5; D remains ambiguous. This CDR3 contains 12 residues. Per the germline V gene, CDR1 is MGHDK and CDR2 is SYGVNS. V lost 3 bases and J 7 bases, leaving 7 bases between the germline ends. The CDR3 loop is CASSDTGQPQHF. The CDR3 region has the DNA TGTGCCAGCAGTGACACGGGACAGCCCCAGCATTTT.